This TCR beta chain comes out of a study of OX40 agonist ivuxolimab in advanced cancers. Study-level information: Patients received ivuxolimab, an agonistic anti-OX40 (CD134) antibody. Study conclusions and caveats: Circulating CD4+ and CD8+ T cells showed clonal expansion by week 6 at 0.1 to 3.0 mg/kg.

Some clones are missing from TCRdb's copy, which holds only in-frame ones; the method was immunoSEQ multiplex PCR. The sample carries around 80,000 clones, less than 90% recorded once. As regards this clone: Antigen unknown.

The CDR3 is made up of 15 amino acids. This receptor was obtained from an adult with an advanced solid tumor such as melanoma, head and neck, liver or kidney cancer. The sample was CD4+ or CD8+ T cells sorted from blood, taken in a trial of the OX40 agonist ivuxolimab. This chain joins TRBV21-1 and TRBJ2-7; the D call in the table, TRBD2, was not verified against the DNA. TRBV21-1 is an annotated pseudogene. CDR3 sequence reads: CASSKETTSSYEQYF. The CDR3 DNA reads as TGTGCCAGCAGCAAAGAAACGACTAGCTCCTACGAGCAGTACTTC.